The 2 T cell receptor beta chains below were found in one sample sequenced in a study of T cell responses to AZD1222 COVID-19 vaccine. Assay: immunoSEQ multiplex PCR; the TCRdb copy retains only in-frame clones and omits some. The data contain 100,000 to 150,000 clones, roughly 84% of them singletons. The material sequenced was peripheral blood, taken on day 0 of AZD1222 vaccination. These receptors were taken from an adult in good health.

The chain joins TRBV7-2 to TRBJ1-2; TRBD1 aligns across 7 bases. The CDR3 spans 13 residues. J was trimmed by 6 bases and V by 0 bases; bases with no gene match: 1. Germline V gives CDR1 SGHTA, CDR2 FQGNSA. The CDR3 nucleotides read TGTGCCAGCAGCTTAGCGGGACAGCATGGCTACACCTTC. Protein sequence: CASSLAGQHGYTF.

The J gene is TRBJ2-7, the V gene TRBV6-6; 9 nucleotides line up with TRBD1. Germline V gives CDR1 MNHNY, CDR2 SVGAGI (reference sequence). The CDR3 has 14 residues. Germline trimming cut 2 bases from V and 4 bases from J; bases unmatched to any gene: 3. CDR3 nucleotides: TGTGCCAGCAGTTACGTGACAGGGGGGTACGAGCAGTACTTC. This codes for CASSYVTGGYEQYF.